This TCR beta chain came from a study of blood T cells in healthy people across ages. This clonotype was counted at least ten times. V shed 4 bases and J 1 base; nucleotides not matched to a gene: 6. The CDR3 covers 16 residues. Germline loops: CDR1 LGHDT, CDR2 YNNKEL (reference sequence). PCR was performed a second time for about 7 to 12 cycles using a sample-barcoded 5' primer and a J-beta primer mix. TCRdb fed the 5' RACE reads into MiXCR, producing one record per CDR3 protein. This sample has hundreds of thousands of distinct CDR3 sequences, with about 34% found just once. Sequencing was done on a sample of blood. The rearrangement uses TRBV3-1 and TRBJ2-3; TRBD2 matches 9 bases. The origin of this receptor is a woman older than 75 in good health. For the CDR3, the DNA is TGTGCCAGCAGCCCGAGGGAGCGGGGGGGCACAGATACGCAGTATTTT. This gives the protein CASSPRERGGTDTQYF.